A selection of T cell receptor beta chains follows, all from one sample in a study of vaccination and CD4 T cells after COVID-19. Via MiXCR, TCRdb re-called the PCR reads, giving one row per CDR3 protein. The sample includes 14,000 or so distinct CDR3 sequences, roughly 29% of them seen just once. These receptors' targets are unknown. The source material was cultured CD4+ T cells from blood. Receptor source: a human donor with COVID-19. CDR3s include the opening cysteine and the closing phenylalanine or tryptophan. The D gene is left open where the match is weak. For some rows the clone size is stated as once, few or many, or as a class when expanded; others skip it.

CDR3nt: TGTGCCACCCAGGGACAGAACCAAAATCAGCCCCAGCATTTT; CDR3aa: CATQGQNQNQPQHF; j_gene: TRBJ1-5; abundance: .; v_gene: TRBV10-3; d_gene: TRBD1
CDR3nt: TGTGCCAGCAGCTTACGGACTGCAAATGAAAAACTGTTTTTT; CDR3aa: CASSLRTANEKLFF; j_gene: TRBJ1-4; abundance: .; v_gene: TRBV5-4; d_gene: .
CDR3nt: TGTGCCAGCAGCTTAGGCGGGGGCGGAGCAGATACGCAGTATTTT; CDR3aa: CASSLGGGGADTQYF; j_gene: TRBJ2-3; abundance: few; v_gene: TRBV7-2; d_gene: .
CDR3nt: TGTGCCAGCAGCTCTAATCCAAGCACAGATACGCAGTATTTT; CDR3aa: CASSSNPSTDTQYF; j_gene: TRBJ2-3; abundance: few; v_gene: TRBV7-3; d_gene: .
CDR3nt: TGTGCCAGCAGCCCGGGGGGGGCTCGGGAGCAGTACTTC; CDR3aa: CASSPGGAREQYF; j_gene: TRBJ2-7; abundance: .; v_gene: TRBV5-5; d_gene: TRBD2
CDR3nt: TGCAGTGCTAGAGAGGGGAATAGCAATCAGCCCCAGCATTTT; CDR3aa: CSAREGNSNQPQHF; j_gene: TRBJ1-5; abundance: few; v_gene: TRBV20-1; d_gene: .
CDR3nt: TGTGCCAGCAGTGGGATGTTGAGGGGCTACACCTTC; CDR3aa: CASSGMLRGYTF; j_gene: TRBJ1-2; abundance: .; v_gene: TRBV28; d_gene: .
CDR3nt: TGCAGTGCTTCCCCGGGACATTCTATGAACACTGAAGCTTTCTTT; CDR3aa: CSASPGHSMNTEAFF; j_gene: TRBJ1-1; abundance: .; v_gene: TRBV20-1; d_gene: .
CDR3nt: TGTGCCACCAGTGACCAGGGACAGGCGAACACCGGGGAGCTGTTTTTT; CDR3aa: CATSDQGQANTGELFF; j_gene: TRBJ2-2; abundance: .; v_gene: TRBV24-1; d_gene: TRBD1
CDR3nt: TGTGCCAGCAGTTACCAGACAAGCCAAGAGACCCAGTACTTC; CDR3aa: CASSYQTSQETQYF; j_gene: TRBJ2-5; abundance: few; v_gene: TRBV6-5; d_gene: .